What follows is one TCR beta chain and its context. Per the study methods: For nucleated cells, counts were estimated from reference gene primer amplification. Some clones are missing from TCRdb's copy, which holds only in-frame ones; the method was immunoSEQ multiplex PCR. V and J calls and clone size follow that table, whereas D and trimming were derived from the DNA. This sample has 150,000 to 200,000 clones, with 88% found just once. Trimming pared 4 bases from V and 0 bases from J, leaving 6 bases between. Germline V gene lookup returns CDR1 SNHLY and CDR2 FYNNEI. The length of the CDR3 is 13 residues. These data belong to a study of blood T cell repertoires in COVID-19. Study background: From T cells, B-cell-depleted T cells, or PBMCs came the material, which was cDNA or gDNA.

This clonotype was sampled from a man aged 55 to 69 with acute or convalescent COVID-19. This chain uses TRBV2 with TRBJ1-1; D unresolved. Sequencing was done on a sample of peripheral blood. The CDR3 loop reads CASSGEVNTEAFF. The CDR3 bases are TGTGCCAGCAGTGGAGAGGTGAACACTGAAGCTTTCTTT.